This T cell receptor beta chain emerged from a study of graft-versus-host responses after intestinal transplantation. Background on the study: Transplantation in recipients was multivisceral, liver-intestinal, or isolated intestinal. Anti-thymocyte globulin induction was given to all recipients, followed by tacrolimus and steroids for roughly 3 years. General observations from the study: GvH clones occurred in recipient marrow; some first appeared in ileum or blood. Early post-transplant HvG declines tracked with peak circulating GvH clone levels.

Concerning this clone itself: Its cognate antigen is unknown.

V lost 5 bases and J 2 bases, leaving 10 bases between the germline ends. Per the germline V gene, CDR1 is MNHNS and CDR2 is SASEGT. The CDR3 is made up of 13 amino acids. The table came from immunoSEQ multiplex PCR; TCRdb's copy has only in-frame clones and leaves some out. The sample shows fewer than 80,000 clones, 90% of them seen only once. The sample consisted of unstimulated CD8+ T cells sorted from spleen or lymph node cells, taken before transplant. This chain connects TRBV6-1 to TRBJ2-7, with no clear D. The source of this sequence is a human donor who was the organ donor for an intestinal transplant. CDR3 nucleotide sequence: TGTGCCAGCAGTACCGGTGAAACCTACGAGCAGTACTTC. This gives the protein CASSTGETYEQYF.